Presented here are 30 T cell receptor beta chains from one specimen sequenced in a study of chemoradiotherapy in HPV16-positive cancers. The method was immunoSEQ multiplex PCR; TCRdb's version includes in-frame clones alone and lacks a portion of them. Here the sample spans about 68,000 clones, about 88% being singletons. Sample: blood, taken from a patient who underwent chemoradiotherapy. These TCRs come from a human donor with HPV-associated anogenital cancer.

The chain recombines TRBV11-2 with TRBJ2-3, with a weak D call TRBD2 (6 bases). Germline V CDR1 and CDR2: SGHAT, FQNNGV. The CDR3 loop spans 16 amino acids. Trimming removed 0 bases at V and 0 bases at J, with 10 bases between. The CDR3 here is CASSLEGGASTDTQYF. Written as DNA, the CDR3 is TGTGCCAGCAGCTTAGAAGGCGGGGCTAGCACAGATACGCAGTATTTT.

This chain connects TRBV7-2 to TRBJ2-1; TRBD2 matches at 11 bases. The CDR3 covers 17 residues. Trimming removed 2 bases from V and 2 bases from J; junction bases left unmatched: 5. The germline gives CDR1 SGHTA, CDR2 FQGNSA. Here the CDR3 reads CASSLLSGRGTYNEQFF. CDR3 DNA: TGTGCCAGCAGCTTACTTAGCGGGAGGGGAACCTACAATGAGCAGTTCTTC.

The rearrangement uses TRBV7-6 and TRBJ2-1; D assignment may be TRBD1 or TRBD2 (5 bases each). Trimming left V 4 bases short and J 0 bases short, with 13 bases between. Germline CDR1 reads SGHVS; CDR2 reads FNYEAQ. This CDR3 is 16 amino acids long. As DNA, the CDR3 is TGTGCCAGCAGCTCCGTATGGGGGAGCTCCTACAATGAGCAGTTCTTC. Protein: CASSSVWGSSYNEQFF.

This clone was observed a handful of times. The chain couples TRBV7-6 to TRBJ2-3; D could derive from TRBD1 or TRBD2 (5 bases each). Trimming cost V 6 bases and J 1 base, with 17 bases left between them. From germline, CDR1 is SGHVS and CDR2 FNYEAQ. This CDR3 region has 16 residues. CDR3 region: CASSKRSGPRTDTQYF. The CDR3 coding sequence is TGTGCCAGCAGTAAGCGATCGGGGCCACGCACAGATACGCAGTATTTT.

This chain uses TRBV20-1 with TRBJ2-5; D call uncertain. V gave up 0 bases and J gave up 5 bases, with 1 base separating them. Germline V gives CDR1 DFQATT, CDR2 SNEGSKA (reference sequence). CDR3 size: 10 residues. The CDR3 sequence: CSAREETQYF. The CDR3 nucleotides are TGCAGTGCTAGAGAGGAGACCCAGTACTTC.

J is TRBJ2-1 and V is TRBV9; maybe TRBD1 (7 bases). V was cut by 5 bases and J by 5 bases, with 11 bases left in between. Per germline, CDR1 SGDLS and CDR2 YYNGEE. This CDR3 contains 13 residues. CDR3 loop: CASRGRGDNEQFF. Written as DNA, the CDR3 is TGTGCCAGCAGGGGCAGGGGGGACAATGAGCAGTTCTTC.

The chain combines TRBV5-8 with TRBJ1-2; D is unclear. The ends were cut back, 2 bases at V and 4 bases at J, with 24 bases in the middle. The CDR3 sequence is 18 residues long. Per germline, CDR1 SGHTS and CDR2 YDEGEE. The CDR3 DNA reads as TGTGCCAGCAGCTTCGCATGGGTAAACGGGGTGAATGGCTATGGCTACACCTTC. Protein product: CASSFAWVNGVNGYGYTF.

The chain recombines TRBV15 with TRBJ1-5, with D uncertain. Trimming removed 1 base at V and 5 bases at J, with 9 bases between. Germline values: CDR1 LNHNV, CDR2 YYDKDF (reference sequence). The CDR3 loop spans 14 amino acids. The CDR3 protein is CATSRARAYQPQHF. Written as DNA, the CDR3 is TGTGCCACCAGCAGAGCAAGGGCTTATCAGCCCCAGCATTTT.

This clone was recorded only once. The V and J genes are TRBV19 and TRBJ2-1; 8 bases agree with TRBD1. V gave up 5 bases and J gave up 3 bases; unmatched junction bases: 21. The CDR3 covers 20 residues. CDR1 LNHDA and CDR2 SQIVND come from the germline V gene (reference sequence). Written as DNA, the CDR3 is TGTGCCAGTAGTCCCAATAGAGGGTTATACAGGGGGTCCCTCTACAATGAGCAGTTCTTC. Amino acids: CASSPNRGLYRGSLYNEQFF.

In this sample, this clone turned up a few times. This chain uses TRBV5-1 with TRBJ2-2; D remains ambiguous. Germline CDR1 is SGHRS and CDR2 is YFSETQ. V was pared by 2 bases and J by 8 bases, with 16 bases between. CDR3 length equals 15 residues. Here the CDR3 reads CASSFGTPGYGELFF. The CDR3 region has the DNA TGCGCCAGCAGCTTCGGAACACCCGGATATGGGGAGCTGTTTTTT.

This chain links TRBV28 with TRBJ2-1, with TRBD2 matching over 10 bases. The CDR3 is 17 residues long. The V gene's germline CDR1 is MDHEN and CDR2 SYDVKM. V was clipped by 6 bases and J by 0 bases; unmatched bases: 8. The CDR3 protein is CASSTAGGGSSYNEQFF. The CDR3 DNA is TGTGCCAGCAGCACAGCGGGGGGGGGAAGCTCCTACAATGAGCAGTTCTTC.

This chain connects TRBV7-9 to TRBJ2-7, with 11 bases that match TRBD2. Germline CDR1 reads SEHNR; CDR2 reads FQNEAQ (reference sequence). This CDR3 has 15 residues. The ends lost 1 base at V and 4 bases at J; junction bases unmatched: 3. CDR3 bases: TGTGCCAGCAGCTTAGAGGCTAGCGGGAGGTACGAGCAGTACTTC. This translates into CASSLEASGRYEQYF.

The chain recombines TRBV6-1 with TRBJ1-5; D not resolved. The CDR3 covers 15 residues. Trimming stripped 2 bases from V and 5 bases from J, with 13 bases between. Germline assignment: CDR1 MNHNS and CDR2 SASEGT. In nucleotides, the CDR3 is TGTGCCAGCAGTGAACGAACCGGGCCCTATCAGCCCCAGCATTTT. Protein product: CASSERTGPYQPQHF.

This clone was counted a single time. The genes are TRBV25-1 and TRBJ2-2, with D perhaps matching TRBD2 (5 bases). The length of the CDR3 is 16 residues. V lost 4 bases to trimming and J lost 2 bases, with 14 bases between them. The germline gives CDR1 MGHDK, CDR2 SYGVNS. CDR3 protein: CASSASPQANTGELFF. The CDR3 DNA sequence: TGTGCCAGCAGTGCTAGCCCGCAAGCCAACACCGGGGAGCTGTTTTTT.

The genes are TRBV14 and TRBJ1-1; D gene ambiguous. The germline V gene encodes CDR1 SGHDN and CDR2 FVKESK. The CDR3 sequence is 13 residues long. V dropped 5 bases and J dropped 5 bases, with 12 bases sitting between them. DNA of the CDR3: TGTGCCAGCAGCATGGAGAGAGGGACTGAAGCTTTCTTT. Translating it yields CASSMERGTEAFF.

The chain uses TRBV29-1 and TRBJ2-7, with a tentative D call TRBD1 (6 bases). This CDR3 comprises 13 residues. Germline V CDR1 and CDR2: SQVTM, ANQGSEA. V shed 6 bases and J shed 2 bases, with 14 bases lying between them. CDR3 nucleotide sequence: TGCAGCGTCTCCAGGGGCCTTACCTACGAGCAGTACTTC. Its translation: CSVSRGLTYEQYF.

The chain joins TRBV13 to TRBJ2-1; 7 bases align to TRBD2. Per the germline V gene, CDR1 is PRHDT and CDR2 is FYEKMQ (reference sequence). The V segment lost 0 bases and the J segment 6 bases; nucleotides outside the gene matches: 11. The CDR3 length is 17 residues. The CDR3 nucleotides are TGTGCCAGCAGCTTAGGCCTCGGGGGAGGGCCCTCCAATGAGCAGTTCTTC. It yields the protein CASSLGLGGGPSNEQFF. Using reference TRBV13 and TRBJ2-1 for the parts outside the CDR3, the full variable domain is AAGVIQSPRHLIKEKRETATLKCYPIPRHDTVYWYQQGPGQDPQFLISFYEKMQSDKGSIPDRFSAQQFSDYHSELNMSSLELGDSALYFCASSLGLGGGPSNEQFFGPGTRLTVL.

This chain links TRBV5-4 with TRBJ1-5, with unresolved D. The CDR3 runs to 12 residues. The germline CDR1 and CDR2 sequences are SGHNT and YYREEE (reference sequence). Between the trimmed V and J ends, which lost 1 base and 4 bases, there was a span of 3 bases. The CDR3 protein is CASSLLNQPQHF. The DNA of the CDR3 is TGTGCCAGCAGCTTGCTAAATCAGCCCCAGCATTTT.

The genes are TRBV7-8 and TRBJ2-1, with 9 bases lining up with TRBD1. This CDR3 region has 17 residues. Germline V gene sequence: CDR1 SGHVS, CDR2 FQNEAQ. Losses at the gene ends were 4 bases for V and 9 bases for J; bases not matched to a gene: 16. CDR3 nucleotides: TGTGCCAGCAGCTGGGGACAGGGTCTTTCGTCCGGCATTGAGCAGTTCTTC. This translates into CASSWGQGLSSGIEQFF. Supplemented by reference TRBV7-8 and TRBJ2-1, the full variable domain reads GAGVSQSPRYKVAKRGQDVALRCDPISGHVSLFWYQQALGQGPEFLTYFQNEAQLDKSGLPSDRFFAERPEGSVSTLKIQRTQQEDSAVYLCASSWGQGLSSGIEQFFGPGTRLTVL.

This chain connects TRBV7-9 to TRBJ2-2, with no clear D. The V and J ends lost 2 bases and 6 bases respectively, with 7 bases between them. The CDR3 covers 13 residues. The germline V gene encodes CDR1 SEHNR and CDR2 FQNEAQ (reference sequence). The CDR3 nucleotides read TGTGCCAGCAGCTTAAGTGGCGCCGGGGAGCTGTTTTTT. This translates into CASSLSGAGELFF.

A remark on this clone: Distinct nucleotide sequences in the sample also encode this CDR3. The J gene is TRBJ1-2, the V gene TRBV7-9, with D hard to call. V lost 8 bases and J 2 bases, leaving 15 bases between the germline ends. Germline assignment: CDR1 SEHNR and CDR2 FQNEAQ (reference sequence). The CDR3 covers 14 residues. This CDR3 is CASHGESLNYGYTF. The CDR3 nucleotides are TGTGCCAGCCACGGAGAGTCCCTCAACTATGGCTACACCTTC.

With regard to this clone: At one boundary the junction diverges from the germline segment, which might be a read error. The gene calls are TRBV2 and TRBJ2-7, with D perhaps TRBD1 (6 bases). CDR1 and CDR2 (germline): SNHLY, FYNNEI. The CDR3 is 12 residues long. CDR3 nucleotide sequence: TGTACCAGTAGACAGGACTCCTACGAGCAGTACTTC. Protein: CTSRQDSYEQYF.

This chain connects TRBV19 to TRBJ1-3; D call uncertain. V gave up 10 bases and J gave up 0 bases, with 16 bases separating them. CDR1 and CDR2 from the germline V gene are LNHDA and SQIVND (reference sequence). The CDR3 contains 15 residues. CDR3 bases: TGTGCCACTAGAGATTGGCCAGCCTCTGGAAACACCATATATTTT. Amino acid sequence: CATRDWPASGNTIYF.

This clone showed up just once. J is TRBJ1-2 and V is TRBV6-1, with D possibly being TRBD1 (5 bases). The germline V gene has CDR1 MNHNS and CDR2 SASEGT. This CDR3 is built from 14 residues. Trimming cost V 2 bases and J 0 bases, with 7 bases left between them. CDR3 loop: CASSEMTANYGYTF. Written as DNA, the CDR3 is TGTGCCAGCAGTGAAATGACAGCTAACTATGGCTACACCTTC.

The V call is TRBV14, the J call TRBJ2-5; D is ambiguous. V lost 4 bases, J lost 1 base, and 13 bases lay in between. The CDR3 sequence is 15 residues long. Germline V gives CDR1 SGHDN, CDR2 FVKESK. CDR3 residues: CASSPTWAIQETQYF. The CDR3 DNA is TGTGCCAGCAGCCCCACATGGGCCATCCAAGAGACCCAGTACTTC.

Details on this clone: Other DNA variants within this sample encode the same CDR3. The rearrangement joins TRBV4-2 to TRBJ2-3; D not certain. Deletions cut 3 bases from V and 2 bases from J, with 6 bases between. The CDR3 is 13 residues long. Germline loops: CDR1 LGHNA, CDR2 YNFKEQ. The CDR3 loop is CASSQTTTDTQYF. The CDR3 DNA reads TGTGCCAGCAGCCAGACGACCACAGATACGCAGTATTTT.

The chain joins TRBV4-1 to TRBJ1-1; no clear D gene. The CDR3 is made up of 14 amino acids. Trimming took 4 bases from V and 6 from J, leaving 15 bases between them. Germline V CDR1 and CDR2: MGHRA, YSYEKL. In DNA, the CDR3 is TGCGCCAGCAGCCGCCGGGAAGAAAAGGCTGAAGCTTTCTTT. It specifies CASSRREEKAEAFF.

The gene calls are TRBV5-6 and TRBJ2-2; D is undetermined. Trimming left V 3 bases short and J 3 bases short, with 9 bases between. The CDR3 contains 14 residues. Germline CDR1 is SGHDT and CDR2 is YYEEEE. CDR3 region: CASSSVGYTGELFF. CDR3 DNA: TGTGCCAGCAGCTCCGTGGGGTACACCGGGGAGCTGTTTTTT.

The chain is built from TRBV19 and TRBJ2-1; the match to TRBD2 covers 8 bases. CDR1 is LNHDA, CDR2 SQIVND, per germline (reference sequence). J gave up 8 bases and V 6 bases, and 12 bases lay outside the gene matches. This CDR3 contains 15 residues. CDR3 sequence reads: CASSVGAGGIDEQFF. CDR3 bases: TGTGCCAGTAGCGTAGGGGCGGGAGGTATAGATGAGCAGTTCTTC.

V and J are TRBV28 and TRBJ2-7; 9 nucleotides align to TRBD2. Trimming took 3 bases from V and 4 from J; bases not matched to a gene: 7. Per germline, CDR1 MDHEN and CDR2 SYDVKM. The CDR3 is 15 residues long. CDR3 sequence reads: CASSFSSGSSYEQYF. CDR3 coding DNA: TGTGCCAGCAGTTTTAGTAGCGGGAGTTCTTACGAGCAGTACTTC.